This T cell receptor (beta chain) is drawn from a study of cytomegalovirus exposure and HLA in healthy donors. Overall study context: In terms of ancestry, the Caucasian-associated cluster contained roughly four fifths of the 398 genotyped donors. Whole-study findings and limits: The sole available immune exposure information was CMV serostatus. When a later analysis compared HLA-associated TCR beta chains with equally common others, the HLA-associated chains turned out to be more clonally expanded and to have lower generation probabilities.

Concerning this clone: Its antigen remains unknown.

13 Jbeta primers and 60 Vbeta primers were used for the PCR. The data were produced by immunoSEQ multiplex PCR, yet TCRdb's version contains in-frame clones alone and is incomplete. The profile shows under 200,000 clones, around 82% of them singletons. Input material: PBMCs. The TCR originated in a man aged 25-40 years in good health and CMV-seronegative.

DNA for the CDR3: TGTGCCAGCAGCGTAGACGACAGCTATGGCTACACCTTC. Protein product: CASSVDDSYGYTF. This rearrangement joins TRBV9 to TRBJ1-2, with D possibly being TRBD1 (5 bases). The CDR3 sequence is 13 residues long. Trimming took off 0 bases at V and 4 bases at J, with 7 bases between the two ends. Germline-derived CDR1 and CDR2 are SGDLS and YYNGEE.